The T cell receptor (beta chain) described here comes from a study of T cells in Graves' hyperthyroidism and ophthalmopathy. The investigators amplified TCR beta CDR3 regions from RNA transcripts. RT-PCR in the first round (using the HTBI primer set) targeted the TCR CDR3. TCRdb used MiXCR to reprocess the multiplex PCR reads, holding one entry per CDR3 protein. The sample has approximately 260,000 distinct CDR3 sequences, about 15% seen once. In the case of this clonotype: Its specificity is not known.

The study, taken as a whole, reports: Blood samples included most of the expanded thyroid clonotypes exceeding 0.001.

The CDR3 contains 17 residues. Trimming took 5 bases from V and 0 from J; bases not matched to a gene: 8. The germline gives CDR1 LNHDA, CDR2 SQIVND (reference sequence). The chain employs TRBV19 and TRBJ2-2; TRBD1 matches 8 bases. Material for sequencing was blood. This receptor was obtained from a woman aged 45-59 years with Graves' hyperthyroidism that later progressed to Graves' ophthalmopathy. CDR3 protein: CASSPYRGLTNTGELFF. DNA for the CDR3: TGTGCCAGTAGTCCTTACAGGGGGTTGACGAACACCGGGGAGCTGTTTTTT.